Sequencing of this T cell receptor beta chain was carried out in a study of T cells after yellow fever vaccination. TCRdb re-called the 5' RACE reads with MiXCR, one entry per CDR3 protein. The sample holds around 340,000 distinct CDR3 sequences, approximately 12% seen once. The specimen was CD4+ T cells sorted from PBMCs, collected 15 days after the yellow fever booster vaccination. The sequence came from a young man who received the YFV17D yellow fever vaccine.

CDR3 DNA: TGTGCCAGCAGTTGGGGCCAGGATACGCAGTATTTT. Amino acid sequence: CASSWGQDTQYF. This sequence joins TRBV12-3 or TRBV12-4 and TRBJ2-3, with a tentative D call TRBD1 (5 bases). There are 12 residues in the CDR3. Trimming left V 4 bases short and J 6 bases short, with 8 bases between.